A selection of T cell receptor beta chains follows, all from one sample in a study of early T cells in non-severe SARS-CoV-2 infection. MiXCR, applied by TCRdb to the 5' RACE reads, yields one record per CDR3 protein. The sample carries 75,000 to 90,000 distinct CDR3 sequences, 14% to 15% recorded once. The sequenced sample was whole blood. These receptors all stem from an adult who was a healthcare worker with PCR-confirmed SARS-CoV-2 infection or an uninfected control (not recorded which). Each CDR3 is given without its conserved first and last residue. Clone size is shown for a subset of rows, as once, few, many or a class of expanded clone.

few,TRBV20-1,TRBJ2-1,SAPAGNNYKLRWSNEQF
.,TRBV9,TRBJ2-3,ASSVGQAGDTQY
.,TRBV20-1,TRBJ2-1,SARTPLAPFSYNEQF
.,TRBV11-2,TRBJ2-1,ASSRTGFREQF
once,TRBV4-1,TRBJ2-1,ASSQEIAGGHWGEQF
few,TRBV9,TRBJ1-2,ASSVMGDGYT
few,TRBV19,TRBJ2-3,ASRREGLDTQY
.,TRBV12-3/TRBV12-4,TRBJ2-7,ASGRDRTSYEQY
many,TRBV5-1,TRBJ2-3,ASSSGLAESDTQY
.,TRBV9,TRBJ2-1,ASSGDPYNEQF
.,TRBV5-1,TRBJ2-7,ASYSGPSSYEQY
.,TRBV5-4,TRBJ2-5,ASSPTTGAQETQY
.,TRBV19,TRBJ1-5,ASSWGVDSNQPQH
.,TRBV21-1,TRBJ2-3,ASSNRRLAVTDTQY
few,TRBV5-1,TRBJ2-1,ATVLKGEQF
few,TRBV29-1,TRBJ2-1,SVPAGSNEQF
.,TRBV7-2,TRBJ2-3,ASSPSTSSTQY
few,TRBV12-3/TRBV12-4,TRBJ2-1,ASSQRYNEQF
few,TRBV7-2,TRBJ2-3,ASSLSSSTDTQY
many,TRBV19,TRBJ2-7,ASRASGSYEQY
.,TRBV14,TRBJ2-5,ASARGETQY
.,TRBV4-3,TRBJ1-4,ASSQGSLPGRGEKLF
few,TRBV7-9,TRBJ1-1,AGGEFMNTEAF
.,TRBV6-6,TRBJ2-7,ASSSSGPDSYEQY
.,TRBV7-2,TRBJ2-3,ASSIGLSTDTQY
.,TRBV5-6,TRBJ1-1,ASSRETEAF
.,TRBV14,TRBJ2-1,ASSQADRGRNQAGNEQF
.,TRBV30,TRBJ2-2,ALGRGELF
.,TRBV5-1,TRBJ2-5,ASSLQRNQETQY
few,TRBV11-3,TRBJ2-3,ASSPNTGTDTQY
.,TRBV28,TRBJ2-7,ASGVKGYEQY
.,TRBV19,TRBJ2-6,ASSEGRFSSGANVLT
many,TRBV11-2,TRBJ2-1,ASSLEPGQGNEQF
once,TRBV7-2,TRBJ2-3,ASSFTGTNTADTQY
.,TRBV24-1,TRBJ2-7,ATSDPNDPTYEQY
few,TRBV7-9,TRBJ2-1,ASSSRGTVDNEQF
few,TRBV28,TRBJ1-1,ASSFRDRERPRLKAF